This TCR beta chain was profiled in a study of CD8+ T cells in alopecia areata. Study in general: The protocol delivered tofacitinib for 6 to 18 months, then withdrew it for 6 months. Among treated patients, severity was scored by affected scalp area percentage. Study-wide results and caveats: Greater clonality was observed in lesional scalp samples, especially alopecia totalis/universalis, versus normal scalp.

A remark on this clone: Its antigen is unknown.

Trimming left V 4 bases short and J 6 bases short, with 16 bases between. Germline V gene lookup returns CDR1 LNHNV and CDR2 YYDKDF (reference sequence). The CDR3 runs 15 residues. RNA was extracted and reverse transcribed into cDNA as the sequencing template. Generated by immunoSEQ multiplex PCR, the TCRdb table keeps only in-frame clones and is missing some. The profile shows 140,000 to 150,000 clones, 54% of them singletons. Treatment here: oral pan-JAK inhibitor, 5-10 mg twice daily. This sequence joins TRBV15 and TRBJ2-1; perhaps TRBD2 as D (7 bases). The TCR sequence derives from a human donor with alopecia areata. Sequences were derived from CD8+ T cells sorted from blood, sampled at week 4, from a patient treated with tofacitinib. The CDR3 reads CATSTTRGAGNEQFF. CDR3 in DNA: TGTGCCACCAGCACTACTCGGGGGGCTGGCAATGAGCAGTTCTTC.